This TCR beta chain comes out of a study of blood T cell repertoires in COVID-19 (TCRdb year 2020). General notes on the study: The collaborator samples originated in the United States, Italy and Spain and spanned the acute and convalescent phases of COVID-19. The prospective study material was composed of cDNA or gDNA derived from T cells, B-cell-depleted T cells, or PBMCs. The dataset comprised deeply sampled blood TCRbeta repertoires from subjects exposed to, actively infected with, or recovered from COVID-19. The repertoires were released in a freely available public database meant as a resource for research on the immune response to SARS-CoV-2. Samples came from the ongoing ImmuneRACE study (first 160 participants) plus 1,254 subjects from 6 global collaborators. Sample metadata almost always included a de-identified subject ID, COVID-19 status, age in years and sex. Where available, HLA class I and class II types were obtained from metadata supplied by the sample provider rather than from assay-based typing. Results and caveats for the whole study, not just this receptor: Clinical and demographic metadata were provided uncurated, with the amount varying by source and participant.

TCRbeta CDR3 regions were amplified from genomic DNA by means of the immunoSEQ Assay, a bias-controlled multiplex PCR. The study's own analysis went as follows. The number of nucleated cells in each sample was estimated by amplification of reference gene primers within the assay. Sequence reads were collapsed and filtered to measure the absolute abundance of every unique TCRbeta CDR3 rearrangement. For each sample, productive Simpson clonality was calculated as the square root of Simpson's diversity index across productive rearrangements. TCRdb's version of the immuneACCESS table is confined to in-frame rearrangements and falls short of the full clone set. An unresolved V gene accounts for under half of the shortfall where checked; the remainder is of unknown origin. V, J and clone size reflect that table, while D and trimming were determined from the DNA. The sample includes about 98,000 clones, with about 85% observed a single time. About 10% of the sample lies in the top ten.

To note about this clone: Its antigen specificity is not known. No base quality values were provided; no much bigger clone lies one nucleotide off.

As encoded in the germline V gene (reference sequence), CDR1 is SGHKS while CDR2 is YYEKEE. Trimming accounts for 4 bases at V and 3 bases at J, while the number of junction bases matched to no gene is 4. Spanning cysteine to phenylalanine, the CDR3 consists of 13 amino acids. Here the CDR3 DNA is all that survives: 39 bases in frame from base 1. Whole blood was collected in K2EDTA tubes by collaborating institutions according to the institutions' own protocols. Collaborator samples were shipped for TCRbeta analysis as frozen whole blood, isolated PBMCs, or DNA extracted from either sample type. The chain joins TRBV5-5 to TRBJ2-7; 7 bases in between match TRBD1. Material: peripheral blood. The receptor was isolated from a woman of 80 years or more with acute or convalescent COVID-19. The CDR3 is CASSPTGIYEQYF. In nucleotides, the sequence is TGTGCCAGCAGCCCGACAGGGATCTACGAGCAGTACTTC.